This T cell receptor beta chain came from a study of CD8 T cells in ankylosing spondylitis. The study's findings and limits: A TCR beta motif of roughly 8 highly homologous variants appeared characteristic of ankylosing spondylitis blood. The clones that were linked to disease were reported to be significantly enriched in matched synovial fluid samples from ankylosing spondylitis patients. Disease-linked clones bore a CD8+ phenotype, appearing relatively rarely in peripheral blood. Before this, some motif variants had been reported in reactive arthritis synovial fluid and blood.

In germline, CDR1 is LNHDA, CDR2 SQIVND (reference sequence). The CDR3 extends over 12 amino acids. V was shortened by 9 bases and J by 2 bases, with 8 bases between the two germline ends. In making TCR beta libraries, quantitative 5'-RACE with molecular barcodes was used. MiXCR, run by TCRdb on the 5' RACE reads, gives a single entry per CDR3 protein. There are approximately 400,000 distinct CDR3 sequences in the sample; roughly 25% occur only once, and approximately 1% lies in the top ten. Note on this clonotype: What it recognizes is unknown.

The sample taken for sequencing was blood, either unsorted or a sorted T cell fraction (not recorded which). The sequence came from a male donor with ankylosing spondylitis. The chain is built from TRBV19 and TRBJ2-1; a possible D gene is TRBD1 (6 bases). The CDR3 region is CASQGTYNEQFF. CDR3 in DNA: TGTGCCAGCCAGGGGACCTACAATGAGCAGTTCTTC. The whole variable domain, filled in from reference TRBV19 and TRBJ2-1, reads DGGITQSPKYLFRKEGQNVTLSCEQNLNHDAMYWYRQDPGQGLRLIYYSQIVNDFQKGDIAEGYSVSREKKESFPLTVTSAQKNPTAFYLCASQGTYNEQFFGPGTRLTVL.